This paragraph reports one T cell receptor beta chain. Its cognate antigen is unknown. This specimen comes from a study of cytomegalovirus exposure and HLA in healthy donors. Study summary: An early release of data contained roughly 86 million unique TCRs, which came from HLA-typed donors.

Trimming shortened V by 4 bases and J by 7 bases, and 16 bases separated the two germline ends. Per the germline V gene, CDR1 is SEHNR and CDR2 is FQNEAQ (reference sequence). This CDR3 comprises 14 residues. It was with 60 Vbeta and 13 Jbeta primers that the PCR ran. Measured with immunoSEQ multiplex PCR; TCRdb has only the in-frame clones, and not every one. The profile covers some 100,000 clones, with 84% appearing a single time and 2.1% taken by the ten largest. Points from the study as a whole: In a later analysis, HLA-associated TCR beta chains were more clonally expanded than equally common others. Later analysis associated a missense DCLRE1C variant with TCR beta V- and J-gene trimming.

The chain joins TRBV7-9 to TRBJ2-5; possible D gene TRBD2, 6 bases. The source material was PBMCs. The source is a man aged 18 to 35 in good health and CMV-seronegative. In nucleotides, the CDR3 is TGTGCCAGCAGCTCCTCTAACGGGAGAGCGACCCAGTACTTC. It codes for CASSSSNGRATQYF.